Listed here are 32 T cell receptor beta chains from one sample, sequenced in a study of a mutant IDH1 vaccine in newly diagnosed glioma. No antigen is known for these receptors. This table comes from immunoSEQ multiplex PCR, and its TCRdb copy is limited to in-frame clones, with some not included. The table records 30,000 to 40,000 clones, approximately 89% of them present only once. Time point here: week 47, end of study. Doses of 300 ug of mutant IDH1 20-mer peptide were given with topical imiquimod. This material consisted of PBMCs, taken from a glioma patient whose treatment included an IDH1 peptide vaccine. The source is a man aged 35 to 55 with glioma.

The genes are TRBV29-1 and TRBJ2-1; 11 bases are a match to TRBD2. The V and J ends lost 2 bases and 6 bases, in that order; junction bases with no gene match: 3. This CDR3 comprises 14 residues. Germline CDR1 reads SQVTM; CDR2 reads ANQGSEA. In DNA, the CDR3 is TGCAGCGTTGAAAAACTAGCGGGAGTCAATGAGCAGTTCTTC. It translates to CSVEKLAGVNEQFF.

The V gene is TRBV19, the J gene TRBJ2-7; 11 nucleotides match TRBD2. This CDR3 has 15 residues. Looked up from germline, CDR1 is LNHDA and CDR2 is SQIVND (reference sequence). Germline trimming cut 4 bases from V and 0 bases from J; bases unmatched to any gene: 2. CDR3: CASSTGTSGSYEQYF. DNA of the CDR3: TGTGCCAGTAGTACCGGGACTAGCGGCTCCTACGAGCAGTACTTC.

The chain joins TRBV2 to TRBJ2-1; D uncertain. Germline V CDR1 and CDR2: SNHLY, FYNNEI. V gave up 6 bases and J gave up 0 bases, with 9 bases separating them. The length of the CDR3 is 14 residues. The CDR3: CASRSTSSYNEQFF. CDR3 sequence (DNA): TGTGCCAGCAGATCCACGAGCTCCTACAATGAGCAGTTCTTC.

The V and J genes are TRBV19 and TRBJ1-4, with D unresolved. V gave up 7 bases and J gave up 2 bases, with 14 bases separating them. Germline V gives CDR1 LNHDA, CDR2 SQIVND (reference sequence). There are 15 residues in the CDR3. The CDR3: CASTRYVGTNEKLFF. The DNA for the CDR3 is TGTGCCAGTACCAGATACGTAGGTACTAATGAAAAACTGTTTTTT. Full variable domain (rest looked up from reference TRBV19 and TRBJ1-4): DGGITQSPKYLFRKEGQNVTLSCEQNLNHDAMYWYRQDPGQGLRLIYYSQIVNDFQKGDIAEGYSVSREKKESFPLTVTSAQKNPTAFYLCASTRYVGTNEKLFFGSGTQLSVL.

V usage is TRBV29-1 and J usage is TRBJ1-2; D gene uncertain. The germline V and J ends were trimmed by 3 bases and 7 bases, with 9 bases remaining between them. This CDR3 has 11 amino acids. Germline V gives CDR1 SQVTM, CDR2 ANQGSEA. DNA for the CDR3: TGCAGCGTTGAGATAGGAGGTGGCTACACCTTC. This gives the protein CSVEIGGGYTF.

The chain recombines TRBV7-2 with TRBJ2-7, with 9 bases aligning to TRBD2. The germline V gene encodes CDR1 SGHTA and CDR2 FQGNSA. The V gene end was trimmed by 0 bases and the J gene end by 1 base; junction bases not matched to a gene: 7. The CDR3 runs 17 residues. CDR3 sequence: CASSLAGAGGRSYEQYF. The CDR3 bases are TGTGCCAGCAGCTTAGCGGGAGCGGGAGGCCGTTCCTACGAGCAGTACTTC.

V gene TRBV28 combines with J gene TRBJ2-1, with TRBD2 matching over 11 bases. CDR3 length equals 18 residues. J lost 2 bases, V lost 3 bases, and 9 bases had no gene match. CDR1 and CDR2 (germline): MDHEN, SYDVKM. The CDR3 region is CASSFSGRGDGTYNEQFF. CDR3 bases: TGTGCCAGCAGTTTTAGCGGGAGGGGGGACGGTACCTACAATGAGCAGTTCTTC. The whole variable domain, filled in from reference TRBV28 and TRBJ2-1, reads DVKVTQSSRYLVKRTGEKVFLECVQDMDHENMFWYRQDPGLGLRLIYFSYDVKMKEKGDIPEGYSVSREKKERFSLILESASTNQTSMYLCASSFSGRGDGTYNEQFFGPGTRLTVL.

This chain connects TRBV19 to TRBJ2-3; no clear D gene. The germline gives CDR1 LNHDA, CDR2 SQIVND (reference sequence). The CDR3 is 15 amino acids. Between the trimmed V and J ends, which lost 1 base and 0 bases, there was a span of 8 bases. The CDR3 sequence: CASSIGGPSTDTQYF. CDR3 bases: TGTGCCAGTAGTATAGGCGGTCCTAGCACAGATACGCAGTATTTT.

The genes are TRBV6-6 and TRBJ1-2; D not certain. Trimming left V 5 bases short and J 6 bases short, with 10 bases between. This CDR3 spans 12 amino acids. Per the germline V gene, CDR1 is MNHNY and CDR2 is SVGAGI (reference sequence). CDR3 in amino acids: CASSQRTDGYTF. The CDR3 DNA sequence: TGTGCCAGCAGTCAACGGACGGATGGCTACACCTTC.

V and J are TRBV6-5 and TRBJ1-6, with 11 bases fitting TRBD1. The trim removed 0 bases at V and 13 bases at J, leaving 5 bases unmatched. From germline, CDR1 is MNHEY and CDR2 SVGAGI. The CDR3 runs to 15 residues. The CDR3 DNA reads as TGTGCCAGCAGTTACTCCTGGACAGGGGGCTCTCCCCTCCACTTT. Its translation is CASSYSWTGGSPLHF.

The DNA of the CDR3 is TGTGCCAGTAAAACTGGACAGGGGGCCCCTGAAGCTTTCTTT. Protein: CASKTGQGAPEAFF. The rearrangement uses TRBV19 and TRBJ1-1, with 11 bases that match TRBD1. Germline CDR1 LNHDA, CDR2 SQIVND (reference sequence). The CDR3 is made up of 14 amino acids. After removal of 7 bases from V and 6 bases from J, the junction contained 7 bases not matched to a gene.

The chain recombines TRBV6-1 with TRBJ1-5; D remains unclear. This CDR3 is 13 amino acids long. Per the germline V gene, CDR1 is MNHNS and CDR2 is SASEGT. Trimming took 6 bases from V and 0 from J, leaving 6 bases between them. The CDR3 here is CASSPLSNQPQHF. The CDR3 DNA sequence: TGTGCCAGCAGCCCACTTAGCAATCAGCCCCAGCATTTT.

The chain recombines TRBV19 with TRBJ1-1; perhaps TRBD1 as D (5 bases). Germline values: CDR1 LNHDA, CDR2 SQIVND (reference sequence). The CDR3 loop spans 14 amino acids. Trimming took 3 bases from V and 5 from J, leaving 13 bases between them. CDR3 in DNA: TGTGCCAGTAGTATCCAGGGTGTTTGGACTGAAGCTTTCTTT. It encodes CASSIQGVWTEAFF.

The CDR3 is CAWSRPPYSNQPQHF. CDR3 bases: TGTGCCTGGAGTAGGCCTCCCTATAGCAATCAGCCCCAGCATTTT. V and J are TRBV30 and TRBJ1-5; D unclear. The CDR3 extends over 15 amino acids. Germline CDR1 is GTSNPN and CDR2 is SVGIG (reference sequence). Trimming cost V 2 bases and J 0 bases, with 11 bases left between them.

The V call is TRBV28, the J call TRBJ2-7, with D uncertain. The V and J ends lost 4 bases and 4 bases respectively, with 14 bases between them. Germline CDR1 and CDR2: MDHEN and SYDVKM. This CDR3 region has 14 residues. CDR3 bases: TGTGCCAGCAGTTCCGCCCGACGGAAATACGAGCAGTACTTC. Translation gives CASSSARRKYEQYF.

J is TRBJ2-3 and V is TRBV7-3, with D perhaps being TRBD1 or TRBD2 (5 bases each). The CDR3 has 15 amino acids. V gave up 5 bases and J gave up 2 bases, with 14 bases separating them. Germline CDR1 and CDR2: SGHTA and FQGTGA. The CDR3 is CASSPGRTYTDTQYF. CDR3 in DNA: TGTGCCAGCAGCCCGGGACGGACGTACACAGATACGCAGTATTTT.

The V gene is TRBV16, the J gene TRBJ2-7; D might be TRBD1 (6 bases). From germline, CDR1 is KGHSY and CDR2 FQNENV. The CDR3 length is 15 residues. Deletions cut 0 bases from V and 6 bases from J, with 15 bases between. The CDR3 loop reads CASSQSYQGWGEQYF. CDR3 bases: TGTGCCAGCAGCCAATCGTACCAGGGGTGGGGCGAGCAGTACTTC. Supplemented by reference TRBV16 and TRBJ2-7, the full variable domain reads GEEVAQTPKHLVRGEGQKAKLYCAPIKGHSYVFWYQQVLKNEFKFLISFQNENVFDETGMPKERFSAKCLPNSPCSLEIQATKLEDSAVYFCASSQSYQGWGEQYFGPGTRLTVT.

J is TRBJ2-2 and V is TRBV5-8; 8 bases align to TRBD2. V gave up 2 bases and J gave up 5 bases; unmatched junction bases: 11. The CDR3 runs 17 residues. Germline values: CDR1 SGHTS, CDR2 YDEGEE. CDR3 bases: TGTGCCAGCAGCTTTGGACTAGCCTCCTTTGGTACCGGGGAGCTGTTTTTT. As protein: CASSFGLASFGTGELFF.

This clone has only one observation. V is TRBV7-9 and J is TRBJ1-6, with D possibly matching TRBD1 (5 bases). Germline V gives CDR1 SEHNR, CDR2 FQNEAQ (reference sequence). The CDR3 has 12 amino acids. Trimming cost V 5 bases and J 14 bases, with 13 bases left between them. The DNA for the CDR3 is TGTGCCAGCAGCGCCGAGATGGGGGCCCTCCACTTT. It translates to CASSAEMGALHF.

The rearrangement uses TRBV29-1 and TRBJ1-2, with D uncertain. CDR3 size: 16 residues. The germline gives CDR1 SQVTM, CDR2 ANQGSEA. The ends were cut back, 0 bases at V and 2 bases at J, with 16 bases in the middle. CDR3 loop: CSVEDPPTASNYGYTF. CDR3 DNA sequence: TGCAGCGTTGAAGATCCGCCGACGGCCTCAAACTATGGCTACACCTTC.

The genes are TRBV7-8 and TRBJ2-3, with D hard to call. V was pared by 4 bases and J by 8 bases, with 10 bases between. The CDR3 spans 12 residues. Per germline, CDR1 SGHVS and CDR2 FQNEAQ. CDR3 nucleotide sequence: TGTGCCAGCAGCTCCCCTAGAAGTACGCAGTATTTT. Translation: CASSSPRSTQYF.

V is TRBV28 and J is TRBJ2-2, with 8 positions matching TRBD1. The CDR3 contains 15 residues. V gave up 6 bases and J gave up 6 bases; unmatched junction bases: 9. From germline, CDR1 is MDHEN and CDR2 SYDVKM. CDR3 sequence reads: CASSRRRGPAGELFF. The CDR3 region has the DNA TGTGCCAGCAGCAGGCGCAGGGGGCCGGCCGGGGAGCTGTTTTTT. Supplemented by reference TRBV28 and TRBJ2-2, the full variable domain reads DVKVTQSSRYLVKRTGEKVFLECVQDMDHENMFWYRQDPGLGLRLIYFSYDVKMKEKGDIPEGYSVSREKKERFSLILESASTNQTSMYLCASSRRRGPAGELFFGEGSRLTVL.

The chain has TRBV5-1 and TRBJ1-2; unclear D gene. This CDR3 is 15 amino acids long. V was clipped by 0 bases and J by 1 base, with 10 bases between them. The germline CDR1 and CDR2 sequences are SGHRS and YFSETQ. Here the CDR3 reads CASSLVAEINYGYTF. CDR3 DNA: TGCGCCAGCAGCTTGGTAGCAGAAATTAACTATGGCTACACCTTC.

The J gene is TRBJ1-5, the V gene TRBV5-1, with a tentative D call TRBD1 (5 bases). CDR1 and CDR2 from the germline V gene are SGHRS and YFSETQ. Trimming removed 0 bases from V and 0 bases from J, with 7 bases in between. The CDR3 extends over 15 amino acids. CDR3 bases: TGCGCCAGCAGCTTGGAAGGGGATAGCAATCAGCCCCAGCATTTT. Residues: CASSLEGDSNQPQHF.

The V gene is TRBV7-2, the J gene TRBJ2-7; 8 positions match TRBD2. CDR1 and CDR2 (germline): SGHTA, FQGNSA. V shed 5 bases, J shed 5 bases, and the junction held 11 bases outside the gene matches. CDR3 length: 15 residues. The CDR3 DNA reads TGTGCCAGCAGCCCGGGGGGGAGATTGAGTCACGAGCAGTACTTC. Protein product: CASSPGGRLSHEQYF.

The chain joins TRBV21-1 to TRBJ2-5. The DNA matches TRBJ2-7 better at its end, which makes the J call doubtful. TRBV21-1 is designated a pseudogene. CDR3 length: 15 residues. In DNA form, the CDR3 reads TGTGCCAGCATGAACTCTTGGGGGAGCTCCTACGAGCAGTACTTC. Amino acid sequence: CASMNSWGSSYEQYF.

The chain uses TRBV11-2 and TRBJ1-5, with D uncertain. This CDR3 comprises 14 residues. Trimming pared 3 bases from V and 2 bases from J, leaving 8 bases between. From germline, CDR1 is SGHAT and CDR2 FQNNGV. CDR3 sequence reads: CASSLTVGNQPQHF. The CDR3 DNA is TGTGCCAGCAGCTTGACCGTCGGCAATCAGCCCCAGCATTTT.

This chain links TRBV28 with TRBJ2-7; 7 bases are a match to TRBD2. V shed 2 bases, J shed 7 bases, and the junction held 17 bases outside the gene matches. The length of the CDR3 is 17 residues. In germline, CDR1 is MDHEN, CDR2 SYDVKM. The CDR3 bases are TGTGCCAGCAGTTTAGTTTGTGGGAGGGCCCTCTTTAGGGAGCAGTACTTC. Protein sequence: CASSLVCGRALFREQYF. Complete variable domain (other parts from reference TRBV28 and TRBJ2-7): DVKVTQSSRYLVKRTGEKVFLECVQDMDHENMFWYRQDPGLGLRLIYFSYDVKMKEKGDIPEGYSVSREKKERFSLILESASTNQTSMYLCASSLVCGRALFREQYFGPGTRLTVT.

This chain links TRBV9 with TRBJ2-7, with 10 bases fitting TRBD2. V lost 0 bases and J lost 6; bases outside the gene matches: 6. The CDR3 totals 15 residues. Germline lookup yields CDR1 SGDLS and CDR2 YYNGEE. CDR3 coding DNA: TGTGCCAGCAGCGTAGCCTGGGCTAGCGGGAGCGAGCAGTACTTC. Its translation: CASSVAWASGSEQYF.

This chain links TRBV27 with TRBJ2-5; TRBD2 matches at 12 bases. The CDR3 runs to 15 residues. V was pared by 6 bases and J by 7 bases, with 9 bases of the junction left unmatched. Germline loops: CDR1 MNHEY, CDR2 SMNVEV (reference sequence). In nucleotides, the CDR3 is TGTGCCAGCAGCCGGGCTAGCGGGGGGGCCGGGACCCAGTACTTC. This sequence encodes CASSRASGGAGTQYF.

The rearrangement uses TRBV5-4 and TRBJ2-5; D may match TRBD1 or TRBD2 (7 bases each). V was shortened by 5 bases and J by 4 bases, with 18 bases between the two germline ends. There are 15 residues in the CDR3. Germline V gene sequence: CDR1 SGHNT, CDR2 YYREEE (reference sequence). The chain's CDR3 is CASSYQGGMRETQYF. The CDR3 coding sequence is TGTGCCAGCAGTTATCAGGGGGGGATGAGAGAGACCCAGTACTTC.

The V and J genes are TRBV5-1 and TRBJ2-1, with 9 bases identical to TRBD2. This CDR3 is built from 16 residues. Germline loops: CDR1 SGHRS, CDR2 YFSETQ. The ends lost 0 bases at V and 6 bases at J; junction bases unmatched: 7. CDR3 sequence (DNA): TGCGCCAGCAGCTTGGTTGCTAGCGGGAAGGGCAATGAGCAGTTCTTC. This gives the protein CASSLVASGKGNEQFF.